This TCR beta chain was identified in a study of control samples from healthy donors and cancer patients (dated by TCRdb to the early 2020s). About this clone: This clone's antigen is unknown. No base-level quality is on record; no much larger clone is a single base apart.

There are 14 amino acids in the CDR3, from cysteine to phenylalanine inclusive. Of the read, only the CDR3 DNA is kept; its 42 bases are in frame from base 1. CDR1 and CDR2 are drawn from the germline V gene: MGHRA, YSYEKL. Trimming at the junction amounts to 2 bases on V and 5 bases on J, and the germline ends lie 12 bases apart. Libraries were constructed by the immunoSEQ multiplex PCR assay. TCRdb mirrors the immuneACCESS table, restricted to in-frame sequences. Some clones are absent from its copies; in checked studies, under half trace to an unresolved V gene, and the reason for the others is unknown. This sample has 150,000 or so clones in its table, and 80% to 95% of those were observed once. The ten most abundant clones make up 4.5% to 7% of the sample.

This chain joins TRBV4-1 to TRBJ2-5; the D gene is not confidently resolved. The TCR sequence derives from a man between 18 and 29 years old in good health. Sequenced: blood. The DNA sequence is given as TGCGCCAGCAGCCAAACCGGGCTTTTGGAGACCCAGTACTTC. The resulting protein is CASSQTGLLETQYF.